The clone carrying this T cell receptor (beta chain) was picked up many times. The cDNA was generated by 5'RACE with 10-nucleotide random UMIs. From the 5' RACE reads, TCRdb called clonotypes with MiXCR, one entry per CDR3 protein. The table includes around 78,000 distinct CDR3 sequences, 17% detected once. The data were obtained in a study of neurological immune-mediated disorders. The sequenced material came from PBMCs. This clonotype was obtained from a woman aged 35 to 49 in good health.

The CDR3 DNA reads TGTGCCAGCAGCAAAGCCTTTTGGTGGCCCCAAAACATTCAGTACTTC. This sequence encodes CASSKAFWWPQNIQYF. The V and J genes are TRBV21-1 and TRBJ2-4. TRBV21-1 is a pseudogene. This CDR3 has 16 residues.